This entry lists 10 T cell receptor beta chains sequenced from one sample in a study of PD-L1 blockade in urothelial cancer. Measured with immunoSEQ multiplex PCR; TCRdb has only the in-frame clones, and not every one. Here the sample spans tens of thousands of clones, approximately 84% being singletons. The time point is: pretreatment peripheral blood. The sample was PBMCs, taken around atezolizumab (anti-PD-L1) treatment. These receptors were taken from a man aged 50-59 years with urothelial cancer.

This clone was seen a single time. The CDR3 protein is CASSQVTGMWTDTQYF. The CDR3 bases are TGTGCCAGCAGCCAGGTCACAGGGATGTGGACAGATACGCAGTATTTT. The gene calls are TRBV14 and TRBJ2-3, with TRBD1 as a possible D gene (6 bases). V gave up 3 bases and J gave up 3 bases, with 16 bases separating them. The length of the CDR3 is 16 residues. CDR1 and CDR2 from the germline V gene are SGHDN and FVKESK.

The chain combines TRBV7-2 with TRBJ2-2; TRBD2 matches at 11 bases. The CDR3 sequence is 16 residues long. CDR1 is SGHTA, CDR2 FQGNSA, per germline. Germline trimming cut 6 bases from V and 5 bases from J; bases unmatched to any gene: 8. CDR3 region: CASSHTSGSVTGELFF. Written as DNA, the CDR3 is TGTGCCAGCAGTCATACTAGCGGGAGCGTTACCGGGGAGCTGTTTTTT.

V and J are TRBV14 and TRBJ2-1; D remains ambiguous. CDR1 is SGHDN, CDR2 FVKESK, per germline. The V end lost 0 bases, the J end lost 0 bases, and 12 bases lay between the germline ends. The CDR3 is made up of 17 amino acids. As DNA, the CDR3 is TGTGCCAGCAGCCAAGAAAGAGATTTAAGCTCCTACAATGAGCAGTTCTTC. It translates to CASSQERDLSSYNEQFF. Together with reference TRBV14 and TRBJ2-1, the CDR3 gives the full variable domain: EAGVTQFPSHSVIEKGQTVTLRCDPISGHDNLYWYRRVMGKEIKFLLHFVKESKQDESGMPNNRFLAERTGGTYSTLKVQPAELEDSGVYFCASSQERDLSSYNEQFFGPGTRLTVL.

The chain uses TRBV29-1 and TRBJ2-3; D is undetermined. The CDR3 loop spans 11 amino acids. Germline V gene lookup returns CDR1 SQVTM and CDR2 ANQGSEA. The V gene lost 5 bases and the J gene lost 6 bases, with 9 bases spanning the gap. DNA for the CDR3: TGCAGCGTTCGGCCAGCGGATACGCAGTATTTT. It is translated as CSVRPADTQYF.

The chain combines TRBV27 with TRBJ2-7; D perhaps matches TRBD2 (5 bases). The V gene lost 5 bases and the J gene lost 2 bases, with 16 bases spanning the gap. The CDR3 runs 15 residues. Germline loops: CDR1 MNHEY, CDR2 SMNVEV (reference sequence). In nucleotides, the CDR3 is TGTGCCAGCAGTGAGACCCTGAGGGTCACCTACGAGCAGTACTTC. This translates into CASSETLRVTYEQYF.

The gene calls are TRBV9 and TRBJ1-1; tentatively, D is TRBD1 (6 bases). The V gene lost 4 bases and the J gene lost 1 base, with 14 bases spanning the gap. The CDR3 covers 15 residues. Germline V gene data show CDR1 as SGDLS and CDR2 as YYNGEE. Here the CDR3 reads CASSYTGTENTEAFF. CDR3 coding DNA: TGTGCCAGCAGCTACACAGGGACGGAGAACACTGAAGCTTTCTTT.

This clone was found many times. V usage is TRBV28 and J usage is TRBJ2-7, with 10 nucleotides matching TRBD2. V gave up 8 bases and J gave up 5 bases; unmatched junction bases: 6. Germline CDR1 and CDR2: MDHEN and SYDVKM. The CDR3 loop spans 13 amino acids. The CDR3 DNA is TGTGCCAGCCGGCTAGCGGGAGACCACGAGCAGTACTTC. Translated, it gives CASRLAGDHEQYF.

The chain couples TRBV7-8 to TRBJ2-1; 9 bases are a match to TRBD1. V was clipped by 5 bases and J by 4 bases; unmatched bases: 6. Germline CDR1 reads SGHVS; CDR2 reads FQNEAQ. The CDR3 is 15 residues long. The CDR3 DNA follows: TGTGCCAGCAGCGCCCGGACAGGGGTTTACAATGAGCAGTTCTTC. This codes for CASSARTGVYNEQFF.

The V call is TRBV4-3, the J call TRBJ1-1; 9 bases line up with TRBD1. The CDR3 loop spans 14 amino acids. CDR1 and CDR2 from the germline V gene are LGHNA and YSLEER. V lost 3 bases to trimming and J lost 4 bases; unmatched junction nucleotides: 3. In DNA form, the CDR3 reads TGCGCCAGCAGCCACCTGGACAGGGGCACTGAAGCTTTCTTT. As protein: CASSHLDRGTEAFF.

The chain links TRBV19 to TRBJ2-1, with a possible D match to TRBD1 (5 bases). V was shortened by 7 bases and J by 4 bases, with 11 bases between the two germline ends. CDR1 LNHDA and CDR2 SQIVND come from the germline V gene (reference sequence). This CDR3 is 13 amino acids long. The CDR3 DNA reads TGTGCCAGTACCCTCAAGGGGTACAATGAGCAGTTCTTC. Encoded protein: CASTLKGYNEQFF.